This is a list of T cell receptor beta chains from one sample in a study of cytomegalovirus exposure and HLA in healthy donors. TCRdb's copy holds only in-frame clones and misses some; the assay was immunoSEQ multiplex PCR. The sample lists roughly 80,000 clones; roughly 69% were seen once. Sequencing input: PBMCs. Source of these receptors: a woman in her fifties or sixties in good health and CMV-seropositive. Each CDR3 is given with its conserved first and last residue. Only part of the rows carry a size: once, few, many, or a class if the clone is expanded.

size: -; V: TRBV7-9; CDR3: CASSDTQVQRSYYEQYF
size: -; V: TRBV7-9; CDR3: CASSLPDRQNTEAFF
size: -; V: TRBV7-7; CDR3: CASSWSGGETQYF
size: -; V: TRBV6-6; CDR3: CASRTTRSNSPLHF
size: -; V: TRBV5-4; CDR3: CASSLTGEETQYF
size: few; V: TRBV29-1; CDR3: CSTRGPGGELFF
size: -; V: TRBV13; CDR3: CASSYGELNYGYTF
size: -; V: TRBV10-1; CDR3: CASSDPTSGMADTQYF
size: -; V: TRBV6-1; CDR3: CASSEVPLLGQPQHF
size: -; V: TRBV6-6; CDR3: CASSYSADAGGSPLHF
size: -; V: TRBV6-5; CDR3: CASRPIGGGQETQYF
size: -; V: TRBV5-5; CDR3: CASSFSDRSNQPQHF
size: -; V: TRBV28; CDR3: CASSTHGTEAFF
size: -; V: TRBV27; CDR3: CASSWSRGEKLFF
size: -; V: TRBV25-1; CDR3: CASSLENQPQHF
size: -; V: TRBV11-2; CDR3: CASSTGTGDEKLFF
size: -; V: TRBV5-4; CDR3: CASSLGTTNNSPLHF
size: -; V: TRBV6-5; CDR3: CASYSWYGYTF
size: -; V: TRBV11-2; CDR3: CASSLTLAAGGEKLFF
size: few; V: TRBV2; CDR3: CASRVTVNTGELFF
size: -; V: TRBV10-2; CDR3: CASKNQQGNTEAFF
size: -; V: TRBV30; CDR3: CAWRLEVDTEAFF
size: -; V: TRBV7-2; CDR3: CASSLLSGSADPGDYGYTF
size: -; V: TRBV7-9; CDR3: CASSPPRFEKLFF
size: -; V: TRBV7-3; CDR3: CASSPTGGSGYTF
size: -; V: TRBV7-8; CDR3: CASSLMEGQFSGNTIYF
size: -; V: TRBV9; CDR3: CASSTRTSGGAGRETQYF
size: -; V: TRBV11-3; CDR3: CASSLGGGAGNEQFF
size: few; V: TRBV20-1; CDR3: CSAPSNEKLFF
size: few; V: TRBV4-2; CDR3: CASSQDSRGEKLFF
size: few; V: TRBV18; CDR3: CASSPRGLPYEQYF